Following are 16 T cell receptor beta chains from one sample sequenced in a study of blood T cell repertoires in COVID-19. Libraries were prepared by immunoSEQ multiplex PCR; TCRdb keeps only in-frame clonotypes and omits some of them. Among about 150,000 clones listed, about four fifths were seen once. The sequenced sample consisted of peripheral blood. These receptors originate from a woman aged 60-70 years with active or convalescent COVID-19.

The genes are TRBV14 and TRBJ2-7, with unresolved D. The CDR3 runs 14 residues. Trimming left V 4 bases short and J 2 bases short, with 12 bases between. Germline V gene sequence: CDR1 SGHDN, CDR2 FVKESK. The CDR3 reads CASSPYAGPYEQYF. The CDR3 DNA is TGTGCCAGCAGCCCCTATGCAGGCCCCTACGAGCAGTACTTC. Full variable domain (remainder filled in from reference TRBV14 and TRBJ2-7): EAGVTQFPSHSVIEKGQTVTLRCDPISGHDNLYWYRRVMGKEIKFLLHFVKESKQDESGMPNNRFLAERTGGTYSTLKVQPAELEDSGVYFCASSPYAGPYEQYFGPGTRLTVT.

This chain links TRBV18 with TRBJ2-5; a possible D gene is TRBD1 (6 bases). The CDR3 covers 13 residues. Between the trimmed V and J ends, which lost 2 bases and 4 bases, there was a span of 8 bases. The germline V gene encodes CDR1 KGHSH and CDR2 LQKENI. CDR3 amino acids: CASSPIQGETQYF. CDR3 in DNA: TGTGCCAGCTCACCAATACAGGGAGAGACCCAGTACTTC. Full variable domain (missing parts from reference TRBV18 and TRBJ2-5): NAGVMQNPRHLVRRRGQEARLRCSPMKGHSHVYWYRQLPEEGLKFMVYLQKENIIDESGMPKERFSAEFPKEGPSILRIQQVVRGDSAAYFCASSPIQGETQYFGPGTRLLVL.

The chain has TRBV5-6 and TRBJ1-4, with 9 positions matching TRBD1. The V gene's germline CDR1 is SGHDT and CDR2 YYEEEE. V shed 4 bases and J 4 bases; nucleotides not matched to a gene: 8. The CDR3 totals 16 residues. CDR3: CASSPGTGFYNEKLFF. CDR3 nucleotide sequence: TGTGCCAGCAGCCCGGGGACAGGGTTCTATAATGAAAAACTGTTTTTT.

This chain uses TRBV12-3 or TRBV12-4 with TRBJ2-3; maybe TRBD2 (6 bases). The CDR3 totals 13 residues. The ends were cut back, 3 bases at V and 2 bases at J, with 6 bases in the middle. The CDR3 DNA reads TGTGCCAGCAGTTTGGGACTCACAGATACGCAGTATTTT. It codes for CASSLGLTDTQYF.

The chain carries TRBV5-1 and TRBJ1-5; tentative D call: TRBD1 (5 bases). Trimming pared 0 bases from V and 8 bases from J, leaving 9 bases between. CDR1 SGHRS and CDR2 YFSETQ come from the germline V gene. This CDR3 has 13 amino acids. The CDR3 DNA follows: TGCGCCAGCAGCTTGGAGGGCAGGGAGCCCCAGCATTTT. Protein: CASSLEGREPQHF.

J is TRBJ2-1 and V is TRBV28, with TRBD1 as a possible D gene (6 bases). Trimming stripped 5 bases from V and 8 bases from J, with 19 bases between. CDR3 length equals 15 residues. Looked up from germline, CDR1 is MDHEN and CDR2 is SYDVKM. CDR3: CASSPGAEGPHEQFF. In DNA, the CDR3 is TGTGCCAGCAGTCCAGGGGCAGAAGGCCCCCATGAGCAGTTCTTC.

The chain has TRBV7-2 and TRBJ2-1; 9 nucleotides line up with TRBD2. From germline, CDR1 is SGHTA and CDR2 FQGNSA. The CDR3 extends over 15 amino acids. J gave up 0 bases and V 6 bases, and 3 bases lay outside the gene matches. The CDR3 DNA reads TGTGCCAGCAGGAGACTAGCGGTCTCCTACAATGAGCAGTTCTTC. Translated: CASRRLAVSYNEQFF.

J is TRBJ2-2 and V is TRBV6-2 or TRBV6-3, with D possibly matching TRBD1 (5 bases). The germline V gene has CDR1 MNHEY and CDR2 SVGEGT. The V end was cut by 4 bases, the J end by 13 bases, with 16 bases between. This CDR3 contains 13 residues. This chain's CDR3 is CASSLGRATTLFF. CDR3 in DNA: TGTGCCAGCAGTTTGGGCAGGGCCACGACGCTGTTTTTT.

This chain links TRBV5-1 with TRBJ1-1; D is possibly TRBD1 (5 bases). The CDR3 extends over 15 amino acids. Germline lookup yields CDR1 SGHRS and CDR2 YFSETQ. V shed 0 bases and J shed 4 bases, with 13 bases lying between them. The CDR3 loop is CASSLDRQGGTEAFF. The CDR3 DNA is TGCGCCAGCAGCTTGGATCGTCAGGGTGGCACTGAAGCTTTCTTT.

By share, this clone counts as medium-sized. The chain has TRBV27 and TRBJ2-1; 11 bases agree with TRBD1. The trim removed 8 bases at V and 5 bases at J, leaving 5 bases unmatched. The CDR3 loop spans 14 amino acids. The germline CDR1 and CDR2 sequences are MNHEY and SMNVEV (reference sequence). This chain's CDR3 is CASADRGPDNEQFF. The CDR3 region has the DNA TGTGCCAGCGCGGACAGGGGGCCGGACAATGAGCAGTTCTTC.

The chain carries TRBV24-1 and TRBJ2-1; 8 positions agree with TRBD2. The ends lost 9 bases at V and 0 bases at J; junction bases unmatched: 12. This CDR3 spans 17 amino acids. CDR1 and CDR2 (germline): KGHDR, SFDVKD. The CDR3 here is CATPSGLEFSSYNEQFF. DNA of the CDR3: TGTGCCACCCCCTCGGGACTAGAATTCAGCTCCTACAATGAGCAGTTCTTC.

The CDR3 nucleotides are TGCGCCAGCAGTCTCCCGGGACAGGGAAAAGATGGCTACACCTTC. Amino acids: CASSLPGQGKDGYTF. This chain connects TRBV5-1 to TRBJ1-2; TRBD1 matches at 9 bases. The CDR3 sequence is 15 residues long. Germline trimming cut 5 bases from V and 6 bases from J; bases unmatched to any gene: 11. Germline CDR1 reads SGHRS; CDR2 reads YFSETQ.

The gene calls are TRBV29-1 and TRBJ2-7; TRBD1 matches at 7 bases. With 4 bases clipped from V and 1 base from J, the junction kept 4 bases outside the gene matches. The CDR3 has 13 residues. CDR1 SQVTM and CDR2 ANQGSEA come from the germline V gene. The CDR3 DNA is TGCAGCGTTGGCCGGGACAGTTCCTACGAGCAGTACTTC. This gives the protein CSVGRDSSYEQYF.

The chain is built from TRBV6-2 or TRBV6-3 and TRBJ1-5; 8 positions agree with TRBD1. This CDR3 contains 17 residues. Germline V gene data show CDR1 as MNHEY and CDR2 as SVGEGT. Trimming at V came to 2 bases and at J to 10 bases, leaving 16 bases not matched to a gene. The CDR3 DNA reads TGTGCCAGCAGTTACGGACAGGGCGCTCGGGGATTTGAACCCCAGCATTTT. Translating gives CASSYGQGARGFEPQHF.

This sequence joins TRBV19 and TRBJ2-1, with D unclear. V lost 6 bases and J 4 bases, leaving 4 bases between the germline ends. CDR1 LNHDA and CDR2 SQIVND come from the germline V gene (reference sequence). This CDR3 has 11 residues. The CDR3 DNA sequence: TGTGCCAGTAGGGCTTACAATGAGCAGTTCTTC. Protein: CASRAYNEQFF.

This chain connects TRBV6-1 to TRBJ1-6; 7 nucleotides line up with TRBD1. V trimming: 3 bases; J trimming: 9 bases; junction bases outside the gene matches: 8. CDR1 is MNHNS, CDR2 SASEGT, per germline. The CDR3 spans 15 residues. CDR3 loop: CASSDRQGSVSPLHF. The CDR3 DNA reads TGTGCCAGCAGTGACCGACAGGGCTCGGTTTCACCCCTCCACTTT.